The 17 T cell receptor beta chains reported below all come from one sample, sequenced in a study of cytomegalovirus exposure and HLA in healthy donors. PCR employed 60 Vbeta and 13 Jbeta primers. Produced via immunoSEQ multiplex PCR; TCRdb's table is partial and in-frame only. The sample contains about 76,000 clones, roughly 85% of which appear only once. What was sequenced was PBMCs. These receptors were taken from a man younger than 45 in good health and CMV-seronegative.

This chain connects TRBV6-5 to TRBJ2-2; D gene ambiguous. The CDR3 covers 13 residues. The V gene lost 2 bases and the J gene lost 2 bases, with 3 bases spanning the gap. CDR1 is MNHEY and CDR2 is SVGAGI in the germline V gene. CDR3 loop: CASSYPNTGELFF. The CDR3 coding sequence is TGTGCCAGCAGTTACCCTAACACCGGGGAGCTGTTTTTT.

This chain links TRBV7-8 with TRBJ2-5; possibly TRBD2 for D (6 bases). V was pared by 0 bases and J by 1 base, with 9 bases between. Germline V gives CDR1 SGHVS, CDR2 FQNEAQ. The CDR3 has 15 amino acids. The CDR3 region is CASSLARGLQETQYF. CDR3 DNA: TGTGCCAGCAGCTTAGCGCGGGGCCTCCAAGAGACCCAGTACTTC.

The rearrangement links TRBV27 to TRBJ1-1, with D possibly TRBD1 on 6 matching bases. The CDR3 spans 14 residues. V lost 4 bases and J lost 4, with 13 bases in between. Germline CDR1 and CDR2: MNHEY and SMNVEV (reference sequence). CDR3 nucleotide sequence: TGTGCCAGCAGTTCCCACAGGGACGGCACTGAAGCTTTCTTT. It is translated as CASSSHRDGTEAFF.

This clone was seen only once. The J gene is TRBJ1-2, the V gene TRBV6-1; tentative D call: TRBD1 (5 bases). This CDR3 comprises 15 residues. Germline V lookup: CDR1 MNHNS, CDR2 SASEGT. V was shortened by 1 base and J by 4 bases, with 13 bases between the two germline ends. The CDR3 DNA reads as TGTGCCAGCAGTGAAGGTGGGGCAGAACTCTATGGCTACACCTTC. This gives the protein CASSEGGAELYGYTF.

This clone was counted many times. The chain links TRBV2 to TRBJ2-7, with 8 bases that match TRBD1. This CDR3 is 14 amino acids long. Germline lookup yields CDR1 SNHLY and CDR2 FYNNEI. V shed 5 bases and J 6 bases; nucleotides not matched to a gene: 9. Here the CDR3 DNA reads TGTGCCAGCAGTATTTGGCAGGGGGCATCCGAGCAGTACTTC. Amino acids: CASSIWQGASEQYF.

A few counts support this clone. V is TRBV9 and J is TRBJ2-7; a possible D gene is TRBD2 (5 bases). CDR3 length: 14 amino acids. CDR1 and CDR2 (germline): SGDLS, YYNGEE. Trimming pared 3 bases from V and 4 bases from J, leaving 14 bases between. CDR3 sequence: CASSENFRGYEQYF. The CDR3 DNA sequence: TGTGCCAGCAGCGAAAACTTCCGGGGTTACGAGCAGTACTTC.

CDR3: CASSDGGSYNEQFF. DNA of the CDR3: TGTGCCAGCAGTGACGGGGGGTCCTACAATGAGCAGTTCTTC. The chain is built from TRBV6-4 and TRBJ2-1, with D tentatively TRBD2 (6 bases). The ends were cut back, 2 bases at V and 1 base at J, with 6 bases in the middle. Germline CDR1 MRHNA, CDR2 SNTAGT. The CDR3 is made up of 14 amino acids.

The genes are TRBV5-8 and TRBJ2-2, with a possible D match to TRBD2 (6 bases). Deletions cut 6 bases from V and 7 bases from J, with 13 bases between. The CDR3 runs to 13 residues. The V gene's germline CDR1 is SGHTS and CDR2 YDEGEE. CDR3 coding DNA: TGTGCCAGCAACGGGGACTCGCACGGGGAGCTGTTTTTT. It translates to CASNGDSHGELFF.

This chain joins TRBV11-2 and TRBJ1-1, with 8 bases matching TRBD1. Trimming removed 5 bases from V and 5 bases from J; junction bases left unmatched: 10. CDR1 and CDR2 from the germline V gene are SGHAT and FQNNGV. The CDR3 sequence is 15 residues long. The CDR3 DNA reads TGTGCCAGCAGCCCCGGGGCAGGGGGCCGAACTGAAGCTTTCTTT. Its translation is CASSPGAGGRTEAFF. The full variable domain, in which reference TRBV11-2 and TRBJ1-1 provide the parts outside the CDR3, is EAGVAQSPRYKIIEKRQSVAFWCNPISGHATLYWYQQILGQGPKLLIQFQNNGVVDDSQLPKDRFSAERLKGVDSTLKIQPAKLEDSAVYLCASSPGAGGRTEAFFGQGTRLTVV.

This clone was counted a single time. The CDR3 DNA reads as TGTGCCATTCTCCGGCAGGGGGCGGGAAAACTGTTTTTT. This encodes CAILRQGAGKLFF. The chain combines TRBV28 with TRBJ1-4; 8 bases match TRBD1. Trimming removed 10 bases from V and 10 bases from J; junction bases left unmatched: 11. CDR3 length: 13 amino acids. Looked up from germline, CDR1 is MDHEN and CDR2 is SYDVKM.

This clone is labeled as medium-sized. The chain couples TRBV5-1 to TRBJ2-1; the D gene is possibly TRBD2 (6 bases). V was pared by 4 bases and J by 0 bases, with 17 bases between. Per germline, CDR1 SGHRS and CDR2 YFSETQ. The CDR3 runs to 17 residues. The CDR3 DNA reads as TGCGCCAGCAGCCCCGCTGGACTAACTAGCTCCTACAATGAGCAGTTCTTC. The encoded protein is CASSPAGLTSSYNEQFF.

J is TRBJ1-1 and V is TRBV7-2; 7 nucleotides match TRBD1. V trimming: 0 bases; J trimming: 11 bases; junction bases outside the gene matches: 12. The CDR3 totals 15 residues. Germline V gene lookup returns CDR1 SGHTA and CDR2 FQGNSA. The chain's CDR3 is CASSLAPRQGGGAFF. The CDR3 DNA reads TGTGCCAGCAGCTTAGCGCCCAGACAGGGAGGAGGTGCTTTCTTT.

V usage is TRBV4-2 and J usage is TRBJ2-1; D remains ambiguous. This CDR3 is built from 11 residues. V was shortened by 4 bases and J by 7 bases, with 5 bases between the two germline ends. The germline V gene has CDR1 LGHNA and CDR2 YNFKEQ. In DNA, the CDR3 is TGTGCCAGCAGCCTCGCGAATGAGCAGTTCTTC. It encodes CASSLANEQFF.

This clone was found a few times. The chain has TRBV6-5 and TRBJ2-6; D may be TRBD1 (6 bases). V was pared by 4 bases and J by 15 bases, with 25 bases between. CDR3 size: 16 residues. The V gene's germline CDR1 is MNHEY and CDR2 SVGAGI. The DNA of the CDR3 is TGTGCCAGCAGTTTAGACCGGGACAAGAGGAGATTAAGCCTGACTTTC. It codes for CASSLDRDKRRLSLTF.

V and J are TRBV7-6 and TRBJ2-3, with D perhaps matching TRBD1 (5 bases). The CDR3 loop spans 14 amino acids. CDR1 and CDR2 (germline): SGHVS, FNYEAQ. Trimming took 2 bases from V and 1 from J, leaving 7 bases between them. The CDR3 is CASSLKGGTDTQYF. DNA for the CDR3: TGTGCCAGCAGCTTAAAAGGGGGCACAGATACGCAGTATTTT. Full variable domain (rest looked up from reference TRBV7-6 and TRBJ2-3): GAGVSQSPRYKVTKRGQDVALRCDPISGHVSLYWYRQALGQGPEFLTYFNYEAQQDKSGLPNDRFSAERPEGSISTLTIQRTEQRDSAMYRCASSLKGGTDTQYFGPGTRLTVL.

The chain uses TRBV6-5 and TRBJ2-5, with D possibly being TRBD1 (6 bases). Germline CDR1 reads MNHEY; CDR2 reads SVGAGI. Between the trimmed V and J ends, which lost 6 bases and 2 bases, there was a span of 16 bases. The CDR3 contains 15 residues. In DNA, the CDR3 is TGTGCCAGCAGAAAGGGGGAAGCCCCTCAAGAGACCCAGTACTTC. Its protein is CASRKGEAPQETQYF.

The gene calls are TRBV7-3 and TRBJ2-1, with D hard to call. CDR1 is SGHTA, CDR2 FQGTGA, per germline. The CDR3 totals 13 residues. V shed 4 bases and J shed 6 bases, with 10 bases lying between them. The chain's CDR3 is CASSSGPSNEQFF. The CDR3 DNA reads as TGTGCCAGCAGCTCTGGGCCCAGCAATGAGCAGTTCTTC. The complete variable domain, with remaining parts taken from reference TRBV7-3 and TRBJ2-1, reads GAGVSQTPSNKVTEKGKYVELRCDPISGHTALYWYRQSLGQGPEFLIYFQGTGAADDSGLPNDRFFAVRPEGSVSTLKIQRTERGDSAVYLCASSSGPSNEQFFGPGTRLTVL.